These T cell receptor beta chains were read from a single sample in a study of blood T cell repertoires in COVID-19. Method: immunoSEQ multiplex PCR; TCRdb's copy keeps in-frame clones and lacks some. The data contain 200,000 to 250,000 clones, approximately 78% of them seen just once; the ten biggest clones take up approximately 8.4%. Sequencing input: peripheral blood. The receptor set was obtained from a woman older than 75 with COVID-19, enrolled during active disease. Both conserved end residues are part of each CDR3. The D gene is left open where the match is weak. Rows give clone size only sometimes, using once, few, many, or a class for an expanded clone.

.,TRBV5-4,.,TRBJ1-1,TGTGCCAGCAGCCCCCCAAACACTGAAGCTTTCTTT,CASSPPNTEAFF
.,TRBV28,TRBD2,TRBJ2-7,TGTGCCAGCAGTTTAGTAGCGGGAGGATACGAGCAGTACTTC,CASSLVAGGYEQYF
.,TRBV9,.,TRBJ1-2,TGTGCCAGCAGCGATAGCTGGGGGAGGCATCAGATCTTC,CASSDSWGRHQIF
.,TRBV18,TRBD1,TRBJ2-7,TGTGCCAGCTCACAGGGGGCAGGGGGAATCGAGCAGTACTTC,CASSQGAGGIEQYF
.,TRBV11-2,.,TRBJ1-2,TGTGCCAGCAGCTTTGGCCAGGGGAACTATGGCTACACCTTC,CASSFGQGNYGYTF
.,TRBV2,TRBD1,TRBJ1-6,TGTGCCAGCAGTCAGGGCAGGGGGCACTCACCCCTCCACTTT,CASSQGRGHSPLHF
.,TRBV7-8,.,TRBJ2-7,TGTGCCAGCAGCTTAGTACAGGGTTCAGCCTACGAGCAGTACTTC,CASSLVQGSAYEQYF
few,TRBV7-9,.,TRBJ1-1,TGTGCCAGCAGCCTCCCACCCGGGGCTGAAGCTTTCTTT,CASSLPPGAEAFF
.,TRBV11-2,TRBD2,TRBJ2-2,TGTGCCAGCAGCCCAGGTCTAGCGGGATCCGGGGAGCTGTTTTTT,CASSPGLAGSGELFF
few,TRBV5-1,.,TRBJ1-1,TGCGCCAGCAGCTTGGTCGGGTTCTCGAACACTGAAGCTTTCTTT,CASSLVGFSNTEAFF
.,TRBV28,.,TRBJ1-5,TGTGCCAGCAGCCGATACCGGACACTTAGCAATCAGCCCCAGCATTTT,CASSRYRTLSNQPQHF
few,TRBV5-1,.,TRBJ2-7,TGCGCCAGCAGCTTGCGACCAGACAGCTCCTACGAGCAGTACTTC,CASSLRPDSSYEQYF
.,TRBV7-6,.,TRBJ1-5,TGTGCCAGCAGCTTAGCGCGTAATCAGCCCCAGCATTTT,CASSLARNQPQHF
.,TRBV7-4,TRBD1,TRBJ2-7,TGTGCCAGCAGCTTAGCGTGGGACAGGGATACCTACGAGCAGTACTTC,CASSLAWDRDTYEQYF
few,TRBV29-1,.,TRBJ1-6,TGCAGCGCCCGGGGGTCCTATAATTCACCCCTCCACTTT,CSARGSYNSPLHF
once,TRBV4-1,.,TRBJ2-3,TGCGCCAGCAGCCAAGAAGGAGGCACAGATACGCAGTATTTT,CASSQEGGTDTQYF
.,TRBV5-1,.,TRBJ2-6,TGCGCCAGCCGTCTTGACAGGTCTGGGGCCAACGTCCTGACTTTC,CASRLDRSGANVLTF
.,TRBV6-5,.,TRBJ1-1,TGTGCCAGCACCCGACATGCTAACACTGAAGCTTTCTTT,CASTRHANTEAFF
.,TRBV4-3,.,TRBJ2-7,TGCGCCAGCAGCCAAGACGTTCGAGTTCGATACTACGAGCAGTACTTC,CASSQDVRVRYYEQYF
.,TRBV11-3,TRBD1,TRBJ2-3,TGTGCCAGCAGCTTAGATTCGACAGGGTATGGCACAGATACGCAGTATTTT,CASSLDSTGYGTDTQYF
.,TRBV3-1/TRBV3-2,.,TRBJ1-2,TGTGCCAGCAGCCAACAGGGGAGATATTATGGCTACACCTTC,CASSQQGRYYGYTF
.,TRBV18,.,TRBJ1-3,TGTGCCAGCTCACCACCGGGAGGAGGGGACTTTGGAAACACCATATATTTT,CASSPPGGGDFGNTIYF
.,TRBV28,.,TRBJ1-6,TGTGCCAGCAGTGTGGGAGTAGGGTCACCCCTCCACTTT,CASSVGVGSPLHF
.,TRBV11-2,.,TRBJ1-1,TGTGCCAGCAGCTTAGATCGGGGAATTAACACTGAAGCTTTCTTT,CASSLDRGINTEAFF
.,TRBV6-5,.,TRBJ2-7,TGTGCCAGCAGTTACTCGTTGCGCTACGAGCAGTACTTC,CASSYSLRYEQYF
.,TRBV19,TRBD2,TRBJ2-7,TGTGCCAGTAGCCCAGCTACTAGCGGGCCCTACGAGCAGTACTTC,CASSPATSGPYEQYF
.,TRBV5-4,.,TRBJ2-3,TGTGCCAGCAGCTTGGCCGGGGGGCGCACAGATACGCAGTATTTT,CASSLAGGRTDTQYF
once,TRBV6-5,.,TRBJ1-2,TGTGCCAGCAGTTATCTAGGGAGTAGCGGCTACACCTTC,CASSYLGSSGYTF
.,TRBV4-1,.,TRBJ2-7,TGCGCCAGCAGCCAAGGGACTGACCCTCGGGGCGAGCAGTACTTC,CASSQGTDPRGEQYF
.,TRBV5-1,.,TRBJ2-1,TGCGCCAGCAGGGGACTCCACTACAATGAGCAGTTCTTC,CASRGLHYNEQFF
.,TRBV7-9,.,TRBJ1-5,TGTGCCAGCAGCTTAGGGGGGGGTCAGCCCCAGCATTTT,CASSLGGGQPQHF
many,TRBV6-5,.,TRBJ1-2,TGTGCCAGCAGCATCGGGACTGCCGACACTAATGGCTACACCTTC,CASSIGTADTNGYTF
.,TRBV12-3/TRBV12-4,TRBD2,TRBJ2-7,TGTGCCAGCAGGTCGGGACTAGGCTACGAGCAGTACTTC,CASRSGLGYEQYF
.,TRBV27,TRBD2,TRBJ2-1,TGTGCCAGCAGTTCAATAGCGGGAGGTGAGTTCTTC,CASSSIAGGEFF
.,TRBV30,.,TRBJ1-3,TGTGCCTGGGGCTCGGGCTCTGGAAACACCATATATTTT,CAWGSGSGNTIYF
.,TRBV7-9,.,TRBJ1-1,TGTGCCAGCAGCTCCCAGGGAATGGTGAACACTGAAGCTTTCTTT,CASSSQGMVNTEAFF
.,TRBV27,.,TRBJ2-5,TGTGCCAGCAGTTTATCGGGAGGTTCGCGAGAGACCCAGTACTTC,CASSLSGGSRETQYF
.,TRBV12-3/TRBV12-4,.,TRBJ1-1,TGTGCCAGCAGTTTAGATTGGGCAGATGAAGCTTTCTTT,CASSLDWADEAFF
.,TRBV19,TRBD1,TRBJ1-6,TGTGCCAGTAGTCCTACCTCGACAGGGGGCGATTCACCCCTCCACTTT,CASSPTSTGGDSPLHF
.,TRBV5-1,.,TRBJ2-3,TGCGCCAGCAGCTTGGGCGAATCGGATACGCAGTATTTT,CASSLGESDTQYF
.,TRBV30,.,TRBJ1-2,TGTGCCTGGACCCAGGGGCACTATGGCTACACCTTC,CAWTQGHYGYTF
.,TRBV27,TRBD1,TRBJ1-5,TGTGCCAGCGAACAGGGGGCTAGAGGGGGAGAGGCTCAGCCCCAGCATTTT,CASEQGARGGEAQPQHF
.,TRBV5-3,.,TRBJ1-6,TGTGCCAGAAGCTTGGCTGCTCAGCAGGGTAAAAGTTCACCCCTCCACTTT,CARSLAAQQGKSSPLHF
.,TRBV18,TRBD1,TRBJ2-7,TGTGCCAGCTCACCCCAGGGGGTCGGGCTGTACGAGCAGTACTTC,CASSPQGVGLYEQYF
.,TRBV11-3,.,TRBJ2-5,TGTGCCAGCAGCTTAGCGGCAGGGAGGGAGACCCAGTACTTC,CASSLAAGRETQYF
.,TRBV18,TRBD1,TRBJ2-7,TGTGCCAGCTCACCCACCGGGCAGGGGGCCTGGGAGCAGTACTTC,CASSPTGQGAWEQYF
.,TRBV27,.,TRBJ2-7,TGTGCCAGCAGTTTATCATGGGGGCCCCTCTACGAGCAGTACTTC,CASSLSWGPLYEQYF
once,TRBV7-3,.,TRBJ2-3,TGTGCCAGCAGCTTAAGGGGCAGGGCCGTGGATACGCAGTATTTT,CASSLRGRAVDTQYF
once,TRBV18,.,TRBJ1-2,TGTGCCAGCTCACCCCCCACGGAGGATGGCTACACCTTC,CASSPPTEDGYTF
.,TRBV11-2,.,TRBJ2-1,TGTGCCAGCAACGAACTGTACAATGAGCAGTTCTTC,CASNELYNEQFF
.,TRBV3-1/TRBV3-2,TRBD2,TRBJ2-3,TGTGCCAGCAGCCAAGATCGGGGGGGGGCAGATACGCAGTATTTT,CASSQDRGGADTQYF
.,TRBV4-1,.,TRBJ1-6,TGCGCCAGCAGCCAAGATGGGGGGGCTTGGAATTCACCCCTCCACTTT,CASSQDGGAWNSPLHF
.,TRBV11-3,.,TRBJ2-5,TGTGCCAGCAGCCCTCCGGGTCGTCAGGAGACCCAGTACTTC,CASSPPGRQETQYF
.,TRBV7-2,TRBD2,TRBJ2-7,TGTGCCAGCAGCTTAGGTAGCGGGAGGTCTTACGAGCAGTACTTC,CASSLGSGRSYEQYF
.,TRBV6-2/TRBV6-3,TRBD1,TRBJ2-5,TGTGCCAGCAGCGAACAGGGGGCTCTGAAGACCCAGTACTTC,CASSEQGALKTQYF